Listed below are T cell receptor beta chains from one sample, sequenced in a study of blood T cell repertoires in COVID-19. Clones were sequenced by immunoSEQ multiplex PCR, and TCRdb holds only the in-frame ones, with some missing. The profile covers around 100,000 clones, with about 85% appearing a single time and more than 3% taken by the ten largest. The sample comprised peripheral blood. The receptors here all came from a man aged 35-49 years with acute or convalescent COVID-19. CDR3s include the opening cysteine and the closing phenylalanine or tryptophan. The order of the fields is J gene, V gene, D gene, clone size, CDR3 protein, CDR3 DNA. A D gene is named only where the DNA matches it firmly. Clone sizes are given selectively: once, few, many, or a class where the clone is expanded.

TRBJ2-7	TRBV11-1	TRBD2	.	CASSQRGETGEQYF	TGTGCCAGCAGCCAGCGGGGGGAGACTGGGGAGCAGTACTTC
TRBJ2-7	TRBV27	TRBD1	.	CASSTSRDSYEQYF	TGTGCCAGCAGCACGAGTCGGGACAGCTACGAGCAGTACTTC
TRBJ1-4	TRBV4-1	.	few	CASSQWRREKLFF	TGCGCCAGCAGCCAGTGGCGGAGGGAAAAACTGTTTTTT
TRBJ1-6	TRBV11-2	TRBD1	few	CASSWDRADSPLHF	TGTGCCAGCAGCTGGGACAGGGCGGACTCACCCCTCCACTTT
TRBJ2-2	TRBV29-1	TRBD1	.	CSVEIISGTGVTGELFF	TGCAGCGTTGAAATCATATCCGGGACAGGGGTCACCGGGGAGCTGTTTTTT
TRBJ2-2	TRBV3-1/TRBV3-2	TRBD2	.	CASSPRLVAGGPGELFF	TGTGCCAGCAGCCCTCGTTTAGTAGCGGGGGGTCCCGGGGAGCTGTTTTTT
TRBJ1-6	TRBV5-1	.	few	CASSLVGWRQGESPLHF	TGCGCCAGCAGCTTGGTCGGTTGGCGGCAGGGCGAATCACCCCTCCACTTT
TRBJ2-6	TRBV7-2	.	.	CASSLGPSGANVLTF	TGTGCCAGCAGCTTAGGGCCGTCTGGGGCCAACGTCCTGACTTTC
TRBJ1-2	TRBV24-1	.	.	CATNGGRGYTF	TGTGCCACCAACGGGGGGAGAGGCTACACCTTC
TRBJ2-7	TRBV24-1	TRBD1	few	CATSITGTENEQYF	TGTGCCACCAGTATAACCGGGACAGAAAACGAGCAGTACTTC
TRBJ2-2	TRBV27	.	.	CASSYAVTGELFF	TGTGCCAGCAGTTATGCGGTCACCGGGGAGCTGTTTTTT
TRBJ2-5	TRBV3-1/TRBV3-2	TRBD2	few	CASSQPGGTRGAQYF	TGTGCCAGCAGCCAACCGGGAGGGACCCGAGGAGCCCAGTACTTC
TRBJ1-6	TRBV10-3	.	few	CAISVRVTDSPLHF	TGTGCCATCAGTGTGAGGGTTACTGATTCACCCCTCCACTTT
TRBJ2-3	TRBV7-2	TRBD2	.	CASSRLGLAGPPDTQYF	TGTGCCAGCAGCAGACTCGGACTAGCGGGGCCCCCAGATACGCAGTATTTT
TRBJ2-7	TRBV3-1/TRBV3-2	TRBD1	.	CASSQETGGTYEQYF	TGTGCCAGCAGCCAAGAGACAGGGGGAACCTACGAGCAGTACTTC
TRBJ1-4	TRBV12-3/TRBV12-4	TRBD1	.	CATQGQGNEKLFF	TGTGCCACCCAGGGACAGGGGAATGAAAAACTGTTTTTT
TRBJ2-7	TRBV7-3	.	.	CASSPKEFSYEQYF	TGTGCCAGCAGCCCAAAGGAGTTCTCCTACGAGCAGTACTTC
TRBJ2-6	TRBV7-9	.	.	CASSQKREVSGANVLTF	TGTGCCAGCAGCCAGAAAAGGGAGGTGTCCGGGGCCAACGTCCTGACTTTC
TRBJ2-3	TRBV19	TRBD1	.	CASSDRGSGTDTQYF	TGTGCCAGTAGCGACAGGGGATCAGGGACAGATACGCAGTATTTT
TRBJ2-3	TRBV7-9	.	.	CASSIKGGASDTQYF	TGTGCCAGCAGCATTAAAGGGGGGGCCAGTGATACGCAGTATTTT
TRBJ1-2	TRBV12-3/TRBV12-4	.	.	CASSPDRSYGYTF	TGTGCCAGCAGCCCCGACAGATCCTATGGCTACACCTTC